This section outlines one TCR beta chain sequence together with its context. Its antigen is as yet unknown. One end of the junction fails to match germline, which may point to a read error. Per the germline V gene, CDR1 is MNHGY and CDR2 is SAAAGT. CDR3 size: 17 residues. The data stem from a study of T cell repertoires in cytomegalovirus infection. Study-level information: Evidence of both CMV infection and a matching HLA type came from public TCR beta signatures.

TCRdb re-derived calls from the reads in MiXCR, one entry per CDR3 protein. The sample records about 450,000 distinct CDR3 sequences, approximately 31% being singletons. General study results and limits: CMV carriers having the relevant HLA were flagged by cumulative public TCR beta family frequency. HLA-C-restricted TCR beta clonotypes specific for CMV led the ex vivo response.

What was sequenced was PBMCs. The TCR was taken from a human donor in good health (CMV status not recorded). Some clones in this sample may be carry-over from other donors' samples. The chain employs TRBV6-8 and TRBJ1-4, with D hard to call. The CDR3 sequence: CASSYRTAEPTNEKLVF. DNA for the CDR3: TGTGCCAGCAGTTACAGAACAGCAGAGCCAACTAATGAAAAACTGGTTTTT.